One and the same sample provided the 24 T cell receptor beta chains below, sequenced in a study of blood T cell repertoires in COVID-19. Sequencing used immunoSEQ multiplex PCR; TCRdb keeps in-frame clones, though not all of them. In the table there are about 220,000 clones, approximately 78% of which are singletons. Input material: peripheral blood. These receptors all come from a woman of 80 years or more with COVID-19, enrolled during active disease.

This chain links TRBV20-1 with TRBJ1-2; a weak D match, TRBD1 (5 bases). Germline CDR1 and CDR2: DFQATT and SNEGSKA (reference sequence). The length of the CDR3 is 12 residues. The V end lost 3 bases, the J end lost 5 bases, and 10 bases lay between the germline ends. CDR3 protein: CSASDGGYGYTF. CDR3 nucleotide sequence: TGCAGTGCTAGTGACGGGGGATATGGCTACACCTTC.

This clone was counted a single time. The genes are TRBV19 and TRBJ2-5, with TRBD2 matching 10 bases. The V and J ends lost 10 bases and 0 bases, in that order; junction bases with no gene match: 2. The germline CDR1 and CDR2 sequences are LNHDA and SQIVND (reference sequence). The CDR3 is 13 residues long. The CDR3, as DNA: TGTGCCACGGGACTAGCGTACCAAGAGACCCAGTACTTC. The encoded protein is CATGLAYQETQYF.

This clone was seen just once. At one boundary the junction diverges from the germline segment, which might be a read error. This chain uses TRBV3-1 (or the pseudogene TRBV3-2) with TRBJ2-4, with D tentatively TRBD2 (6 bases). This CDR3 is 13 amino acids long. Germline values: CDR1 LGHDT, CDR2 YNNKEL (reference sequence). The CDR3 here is CASSPMTRNFQYF. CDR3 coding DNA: TGTGCCAGCAGCCCAATGACTAGAAACTTTCAGTACTTC.

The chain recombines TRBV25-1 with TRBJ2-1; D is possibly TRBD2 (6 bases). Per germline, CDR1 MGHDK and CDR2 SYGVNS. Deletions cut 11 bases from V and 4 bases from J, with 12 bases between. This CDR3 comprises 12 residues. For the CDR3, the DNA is TGTGCCTCCCAGGAGGGTTACAATGAGCAGTTCTTC. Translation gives CASQEGYNEQFF.

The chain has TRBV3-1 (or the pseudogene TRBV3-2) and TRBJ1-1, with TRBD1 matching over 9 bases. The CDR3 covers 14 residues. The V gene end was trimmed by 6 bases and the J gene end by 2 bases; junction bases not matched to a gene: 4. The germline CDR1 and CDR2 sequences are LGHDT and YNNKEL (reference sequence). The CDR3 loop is CASRTTGGNTEAFF. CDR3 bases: TGTGCCAGCAGGACTACAGGGGGCAACACTGAAGCTTTCTTT.

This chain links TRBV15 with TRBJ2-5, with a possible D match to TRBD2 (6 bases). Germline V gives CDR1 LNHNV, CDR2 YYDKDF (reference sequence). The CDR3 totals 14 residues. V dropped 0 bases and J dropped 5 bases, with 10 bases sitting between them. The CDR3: CATSRDFGGETQYF. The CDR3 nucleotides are TGTGCCACCAGCAGAGATTTTGGGGGGGAGACCCAGTACTTC.

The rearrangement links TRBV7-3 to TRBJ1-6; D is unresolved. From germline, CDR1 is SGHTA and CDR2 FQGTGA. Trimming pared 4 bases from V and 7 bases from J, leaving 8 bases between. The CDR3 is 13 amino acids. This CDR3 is CASSSGGNSPLHF. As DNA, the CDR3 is TGTGCCAGCAGCTCGGGAGGGAATTCACCCCTCCACTTT.

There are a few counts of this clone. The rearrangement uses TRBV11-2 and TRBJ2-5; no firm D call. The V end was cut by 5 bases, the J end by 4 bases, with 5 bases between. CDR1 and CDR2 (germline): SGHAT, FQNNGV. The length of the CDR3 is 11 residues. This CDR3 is CASSVLETQYF. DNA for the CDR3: TGTGCCAGCAGCGTACTAGAGACCCAGTACTTC. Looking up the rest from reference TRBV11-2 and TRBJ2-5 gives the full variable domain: EAGVAQSPRYKIIEKRQSVAFWCNPISGHATLYWYQQILGQGPKLLIQFQNNGVVDDSQLPKDRFSAERLKGVDSTLKIQPAKLEDSAVYLCASSVLETQYFGPGTRLLVL.

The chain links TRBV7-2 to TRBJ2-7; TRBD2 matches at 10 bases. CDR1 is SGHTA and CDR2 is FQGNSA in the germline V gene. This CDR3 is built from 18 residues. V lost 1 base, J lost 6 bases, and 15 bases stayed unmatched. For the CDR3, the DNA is TGTGCCAGCAGCTTAGATAAATTGGGACTAGCGCCAACTAGCGAGCAGTACTTC. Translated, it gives CASSLDKLGLAPTSEQYF.

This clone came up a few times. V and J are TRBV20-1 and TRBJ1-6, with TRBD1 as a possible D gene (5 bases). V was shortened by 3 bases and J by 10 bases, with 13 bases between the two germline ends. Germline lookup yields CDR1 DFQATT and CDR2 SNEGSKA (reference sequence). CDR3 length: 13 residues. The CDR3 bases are TGCAGTGCTAGTGAGGGCGGGGGGTCACCCCTCCACTTT. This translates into CSASEGGGSPLHF.

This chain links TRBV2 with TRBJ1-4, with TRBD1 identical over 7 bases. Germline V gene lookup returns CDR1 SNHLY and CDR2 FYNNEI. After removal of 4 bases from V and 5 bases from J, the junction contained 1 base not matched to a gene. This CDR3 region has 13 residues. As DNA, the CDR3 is TGTGCCAGCAGTGCCAGGGGGAATGAAAAACTGTTTTTT. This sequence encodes CASSARGNEKLFF. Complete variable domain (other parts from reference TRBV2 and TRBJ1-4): EPEVTQTPSHQVTQMGQEVILRCVPISNHLYFYWYRQILGQKVEFLVSFYNNEISEKSEIFDDQFSVERPDGSNFTLKIRSTKLEDSAMYFCASSARGNEKLFFGSGTQLSVL.

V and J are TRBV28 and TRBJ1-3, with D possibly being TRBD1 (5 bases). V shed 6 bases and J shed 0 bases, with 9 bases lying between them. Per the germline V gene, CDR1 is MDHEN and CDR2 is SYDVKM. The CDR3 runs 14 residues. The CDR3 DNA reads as TGTGCCAGCAGCACGACAGTCTCTGGAAACACCATATATTTT. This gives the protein CASSTTVSGNTIYF. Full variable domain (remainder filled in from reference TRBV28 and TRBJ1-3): DVKVTQSSRYLVKRTGEKVFLECVQDMDHENMFWYRQDPGLGLRLIYFSYDVKMKEKGDIPEGYSVSREKKERFSLILESASTNQTSMYLCASSTTVSGNTIYFGEGSWLTVV.

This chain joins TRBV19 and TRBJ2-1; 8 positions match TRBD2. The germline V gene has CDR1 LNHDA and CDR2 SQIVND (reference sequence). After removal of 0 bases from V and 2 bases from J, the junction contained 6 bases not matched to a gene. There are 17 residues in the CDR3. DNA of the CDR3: TGTGCCAGTAGTATAGATCTAAGCGGGAGCACCTACAATGAGCAGTTCTTC. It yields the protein CASSIDLSGSTYNEQFF.

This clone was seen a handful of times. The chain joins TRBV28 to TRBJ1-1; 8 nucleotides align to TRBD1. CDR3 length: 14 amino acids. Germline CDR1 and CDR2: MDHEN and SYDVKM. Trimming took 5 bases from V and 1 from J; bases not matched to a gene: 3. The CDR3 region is CASSPGGANTEAFF. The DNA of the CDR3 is TGTGCCAGCAGTCCAGGGGGCGCGAACACTGAAGCTTTCTTT.

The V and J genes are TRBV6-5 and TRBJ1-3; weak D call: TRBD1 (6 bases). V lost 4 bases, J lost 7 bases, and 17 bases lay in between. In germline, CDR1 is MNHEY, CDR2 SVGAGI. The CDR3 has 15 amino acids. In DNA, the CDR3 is TGTGCCAGCAGTTTGGACAGTGGAAGAGGGAACACCATATATTTT. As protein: CASSLDSGRGNTIYF.

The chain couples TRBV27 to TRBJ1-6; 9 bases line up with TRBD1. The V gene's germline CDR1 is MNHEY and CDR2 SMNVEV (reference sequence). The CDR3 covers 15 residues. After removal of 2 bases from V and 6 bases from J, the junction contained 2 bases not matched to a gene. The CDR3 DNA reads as TGTGCCAGCAGTTTAATGACAGGGGGTAATTCACCCCTCCACTTT. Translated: CASSLMTGGNSPLHF.

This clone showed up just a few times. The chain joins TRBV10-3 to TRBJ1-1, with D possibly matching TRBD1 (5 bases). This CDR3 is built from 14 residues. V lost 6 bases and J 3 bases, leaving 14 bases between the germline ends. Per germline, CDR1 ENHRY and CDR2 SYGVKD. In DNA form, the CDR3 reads TGTGCCATCAGCAGACAGCAGGCGGACACTGAAGCTTTCTTT. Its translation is CAISRQQADTEAFF.

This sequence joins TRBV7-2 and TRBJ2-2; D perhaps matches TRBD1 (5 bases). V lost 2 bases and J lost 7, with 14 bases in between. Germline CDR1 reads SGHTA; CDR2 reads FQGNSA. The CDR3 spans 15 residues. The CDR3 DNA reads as TGTGCCAGCAGCTTACTGGGGCTAGAGAACGGGGAGCTGTTTTTT. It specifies CASSLLGLENGELFF.

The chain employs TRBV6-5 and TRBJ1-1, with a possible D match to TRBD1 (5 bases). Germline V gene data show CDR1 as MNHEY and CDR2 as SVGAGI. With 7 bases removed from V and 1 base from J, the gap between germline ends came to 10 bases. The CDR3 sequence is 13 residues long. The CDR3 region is CASKGLRNTEAFF. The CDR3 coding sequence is TGTGCCAGCAAGGGGCTCAGGAACACTGAAGCTTTCTTT.

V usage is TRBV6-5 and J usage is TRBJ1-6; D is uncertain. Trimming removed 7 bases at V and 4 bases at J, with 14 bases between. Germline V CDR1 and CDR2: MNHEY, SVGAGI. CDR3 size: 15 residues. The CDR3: CASTPGGKYNSPLHF. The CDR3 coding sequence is TGTGCCAGCACCCCGGGCGGGAAATATAATTCACCCCTCCACTTT.

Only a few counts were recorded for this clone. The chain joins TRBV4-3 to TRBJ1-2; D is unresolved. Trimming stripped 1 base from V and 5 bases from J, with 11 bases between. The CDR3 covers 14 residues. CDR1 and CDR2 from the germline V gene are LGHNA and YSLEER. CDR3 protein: CASSQAVAGYGYTF. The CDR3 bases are TGCGCCAGCAGCCAAGCTGTGGCAGGTTATGGCTACACCTTC.

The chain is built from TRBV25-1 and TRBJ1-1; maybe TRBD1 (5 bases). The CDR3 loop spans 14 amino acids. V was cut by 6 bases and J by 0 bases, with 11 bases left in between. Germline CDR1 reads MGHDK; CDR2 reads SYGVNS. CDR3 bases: TGTGCCAGCAGCGATACAGGCCTGAACACTGAAGCTTTCTTT. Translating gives CASSDTGLNTEAFF.

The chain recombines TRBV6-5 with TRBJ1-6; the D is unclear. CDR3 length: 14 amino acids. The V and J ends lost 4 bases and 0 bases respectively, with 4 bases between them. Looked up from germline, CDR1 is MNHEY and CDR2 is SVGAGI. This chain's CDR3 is CASSSISYNSPLHF. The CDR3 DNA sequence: TGTGCCAGCAGTTCCATCTCCTATAATTCACCCCTCCACTTT.

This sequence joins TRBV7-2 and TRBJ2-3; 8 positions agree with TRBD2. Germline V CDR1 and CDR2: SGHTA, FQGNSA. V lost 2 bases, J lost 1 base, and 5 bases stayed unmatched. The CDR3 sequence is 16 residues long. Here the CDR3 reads CASSLQAGVGTDTQYF. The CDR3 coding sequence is TGTGCCAGCAGCTTACAAGCGGGAGTCGGCACAGATACGCAGTATTTT.